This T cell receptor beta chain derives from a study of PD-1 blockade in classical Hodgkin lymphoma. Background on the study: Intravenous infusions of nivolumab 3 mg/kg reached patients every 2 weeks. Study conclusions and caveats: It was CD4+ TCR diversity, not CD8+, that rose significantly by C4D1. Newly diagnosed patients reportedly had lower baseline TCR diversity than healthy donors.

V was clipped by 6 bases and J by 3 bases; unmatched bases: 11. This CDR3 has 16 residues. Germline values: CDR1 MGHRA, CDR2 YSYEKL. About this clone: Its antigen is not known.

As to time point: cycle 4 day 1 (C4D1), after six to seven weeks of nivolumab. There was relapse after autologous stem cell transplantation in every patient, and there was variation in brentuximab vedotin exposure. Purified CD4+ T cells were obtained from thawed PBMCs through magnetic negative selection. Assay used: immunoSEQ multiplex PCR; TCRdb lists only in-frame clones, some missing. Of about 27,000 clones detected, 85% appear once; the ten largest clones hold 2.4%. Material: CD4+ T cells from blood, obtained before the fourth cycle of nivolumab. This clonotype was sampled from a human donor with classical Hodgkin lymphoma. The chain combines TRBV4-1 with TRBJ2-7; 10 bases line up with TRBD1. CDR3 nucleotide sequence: TGCGCCAGCAGTCGAAGGGGGGGGACAGGGGACTACGAGCAGTACTTC. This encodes CASSRRGGTGDYEQYF.